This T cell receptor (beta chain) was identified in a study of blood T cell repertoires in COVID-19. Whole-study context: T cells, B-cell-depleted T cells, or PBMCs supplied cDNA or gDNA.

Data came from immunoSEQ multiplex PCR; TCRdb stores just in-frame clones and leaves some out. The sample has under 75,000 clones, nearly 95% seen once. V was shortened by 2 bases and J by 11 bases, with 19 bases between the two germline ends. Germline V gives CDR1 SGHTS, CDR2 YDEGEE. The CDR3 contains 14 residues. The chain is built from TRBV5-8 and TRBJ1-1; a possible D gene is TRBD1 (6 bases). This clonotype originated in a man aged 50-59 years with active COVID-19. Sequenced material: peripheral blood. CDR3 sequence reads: CASSFSWGGAGAFF. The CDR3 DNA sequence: TGTGCCAGCAGCTTTAGTTGGGGGGGCGCAGGTGCTTTCTTT.